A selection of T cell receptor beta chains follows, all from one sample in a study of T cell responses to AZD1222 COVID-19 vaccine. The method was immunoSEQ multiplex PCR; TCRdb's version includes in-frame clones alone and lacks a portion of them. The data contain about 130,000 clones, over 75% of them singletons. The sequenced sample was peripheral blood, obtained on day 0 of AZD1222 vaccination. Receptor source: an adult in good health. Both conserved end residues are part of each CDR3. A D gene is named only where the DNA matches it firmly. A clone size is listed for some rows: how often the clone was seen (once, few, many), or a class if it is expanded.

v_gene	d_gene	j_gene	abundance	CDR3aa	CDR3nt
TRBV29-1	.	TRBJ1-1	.	CSVEDQMNTEAFF	TGCAGCGTTGAAGACCAAATGAACACTGAAGCTTTCTTT
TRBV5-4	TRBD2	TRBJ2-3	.	CASYWGGGTDTQYF	TGTGCCAGCTACTGGGGGGGTGGCACAGATACGCAGTATTTT
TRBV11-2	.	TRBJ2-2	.	CASSPASSNTGELFF	TGTGCCAGCAGCCCGGCCAGTTCGAACACCGGGGAGCTGTTTTTT
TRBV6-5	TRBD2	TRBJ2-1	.	CASSYIPSGGRGEQFF	TGTGCCAGCAGTTACATTCCTAGCGGGGGGCGGGGTGAGCAGTTCTTC
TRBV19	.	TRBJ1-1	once	CASSFSTYTEAFF	TGTGCCAGTAGTTTCTCTACTTACACTGAAGCTTTCTTT
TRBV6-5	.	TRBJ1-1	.	CASLVVRQGTYRAFF	TGTGCCAGCCTTGTAGTAAGGCAGGGGACTTATAGGGCTTTCTTT
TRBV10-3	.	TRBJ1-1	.	CATCLSWDTEAFF	TGTGCCACCTGCCTCTCTTGGGACACTGAAGCTTTCTTT
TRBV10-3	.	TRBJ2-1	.	CAISESLGSYNEQFF	TGTGCCATCAGTGAGTCCCTGGGGTCCTACAATGAGCAGTTCTTC
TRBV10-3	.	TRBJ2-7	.	CAISSRGNEQYF	TGTGCCATCAGTTCCCGGGGGAACGAGCAGTACTTC
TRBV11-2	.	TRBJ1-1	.	CASRFRQTFGNTEAFF	TGTGCCAGCAGATTCAGACAGACGTTTGGGAACACTGAAGCTTTCTTT
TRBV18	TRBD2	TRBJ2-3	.	CASSPPGLAGVTDTQYF	TGTGCCAGCTCACCACCTGGGCTAGCGGGAGTTACAGATACGCAGTATTTT
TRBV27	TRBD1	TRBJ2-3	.	CASSFFRARGLLTPGTDTQYF	TGTGCCAGCAGTTTTTTCCGGGCCAGGGGGCTTCTGACCCCAGGCACAGATACGCAGTATTTT
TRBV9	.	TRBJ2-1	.	CASSVGLVASSYNEQFF	TGTGCCAGCAGCGTAGGGTTGGTCGCGAGCTCCTACAATGAGCAGTTCTTC
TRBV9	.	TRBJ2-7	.	CASSALGGLYEQYF	TGTGCCAGCAGCGCCCTCGGGGGCTTGTACGAGCAGTACTTC
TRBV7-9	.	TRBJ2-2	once	CASSLPDGELFF	TGTGCCAGCAGCTTACCGGACGGGGAGCTGTTTTTT
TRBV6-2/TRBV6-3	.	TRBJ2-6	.	CASSGLRGGEYSGANVLTF	TGTGCCAGCAGTGGCCTCCGAGGGGGTGAATACTCTGGGGCCAACGTCCTGACTTTC
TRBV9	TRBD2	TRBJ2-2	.	CASSVATGLSNTGELFF	TGTGCCAGCAGCGTAGCTACGGGACTATCGAACACCGGGGAGCTGTTTTTT
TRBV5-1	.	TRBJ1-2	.	CASSLEFANYGYTF	TGCGCCAGCAGCTTGGAGTTCGCTAACTATGGCTACACCTTC
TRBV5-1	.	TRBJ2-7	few	CASSRGTDSYEQYF	TGCGCCAGCAGCCGCGGGACAGATTCCTACGAGCAGTACTTC
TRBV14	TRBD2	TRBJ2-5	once	CASSEIPGLAPWETQYF	TGTGCCAGCAGCGAAATCCCGGGACTAGCGCCTTGGGAGACCCAGTACTTC
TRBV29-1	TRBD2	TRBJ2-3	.	CSVAGRGTDTQYF	TGCAGCGTTGCAGGGAGGGGCACAGATACGCAGTATTTT
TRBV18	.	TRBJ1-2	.	CASSPDPYGYTF	TGTGCCAGCTCACCAGATCCGTATGGCTACACCTTC
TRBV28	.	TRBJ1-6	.	CASSGPRVSLHF	TGTGCCAGCAGTGGGCCGAGGGTCAGCCTCCACTTT
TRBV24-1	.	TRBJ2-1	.	CATSATGLNEQFF	TGTGCCACCAGTGCGACAGGTCTCAATGAGCAGTTCTTC
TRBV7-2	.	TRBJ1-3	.	CASSPLGAGNTIYF	TGTGCCAGCAGCCCACTAGGGGCCGGAAACACCATATATTTT
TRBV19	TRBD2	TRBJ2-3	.	CASRERDYTDTQYF	TGTGCCAGTAGGGAACGGGACTACACAGATACGCAGTATTTT
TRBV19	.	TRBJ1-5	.	CASNRGAQGQPQHF	TGTGCCAGTAATAGGGGGGCACAAGGTCAGCCCCAGCATTTT
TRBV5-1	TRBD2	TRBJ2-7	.	CASTTGLASYEQYF	TGCGCCAGCACCACGGGACTAGCTTCCTACGAGCAGTACTTC
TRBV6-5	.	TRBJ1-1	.	CASRIRASTAEAFF	TGTGCCAGCAGGATCCGGGCCAGCACGGCTGAAGCTTTCTTT
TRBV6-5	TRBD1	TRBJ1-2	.	CASRQGYGYTF	TGTGCCAGCCGACAGGGGTATGGCTACACCTTC
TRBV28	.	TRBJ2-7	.	CASCLAGREQYF	TGTGCCAGTTGTTTGGCGGGACGCGAGCAGTACTTC
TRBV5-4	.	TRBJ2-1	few	CASSAGTSASYNEQFF	TGTGCCAGCAGCGCGGGGACTTCTGCCTCCTACAATGAGCAGTTCTTC
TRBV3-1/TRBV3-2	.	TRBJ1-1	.	CASSQDPGLGEAFF	TGTGCCAGCAGCCAAGACCCGGGGCTGGGTGAAGCTTTCTTT
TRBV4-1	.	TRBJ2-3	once	CASSQETRASGDTQYF	TGCGCCAGCAGCCAAGAAACCCGGGCCTCTGGGGATACGCAGTATTTT
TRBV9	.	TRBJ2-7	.	CASSVDLVGEQYF	TGTGCCAGCAGCGTAGACCTTGTTGGCGAGCAGTACTTC
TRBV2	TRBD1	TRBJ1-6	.	CASSPQGGVNSPLHF	TGTGCCAGCAGTCCTCAAGGGGGCGTCAATTCACCCCTCCACTTT
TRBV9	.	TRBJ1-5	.	CASSVAGGSNQPQHF	TGTGCCAGCAGCGTAGCGGGAGGGAGCAATCAGCCCCAGCATTTT
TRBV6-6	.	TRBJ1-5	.	CASSPRGGRGGNQPQHF	TGTGCCAGCAGTCCACGTGGGGGTCGAGGGGGCAATCAGCCCCAGCATTTT
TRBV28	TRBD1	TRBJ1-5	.	CASRQGWDQPQHF	TGTGCCAGCAGACAGGGGTGGGATCAGCCCCAGCATTTT
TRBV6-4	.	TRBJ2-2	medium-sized	CASSDLRAGELFF	TGTGCCAGCAGTGACCTTAGGGCCGGGGAGCTGTTTTTT
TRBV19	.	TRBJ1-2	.	CASSIIRGAGMNYGYTF	TGTGCCAGTAGTATAATCCGAGGGGCAGGGATGAACTATGGCTACACCTTC
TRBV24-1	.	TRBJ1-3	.	CAYGGLGVKNTIYF	TGTGCCTACGGGGGGCTGGGGGTAAAAAACACCATATATTTT
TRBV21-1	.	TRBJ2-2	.	CASSTALCGELFF	TGTGCCAGCAGCACCGCCCTTTGCGGGGAGCTGTTTTTT
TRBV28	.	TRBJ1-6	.	CASSSQQGRYNSPLHF	TGTGCCAGCAGTTCGCAACAGGGCCGCTATAATTCACCCCTCCACTTT
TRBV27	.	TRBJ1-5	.	CASSSTVGFQPQHF	TGTGCCAGCAGTTCTACAGTAGGGTTTCAGCCCCAGCATTTT
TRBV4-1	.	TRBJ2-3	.	CASSQEWGQGDTQYF	TGCGCCAGCAGCCAAGAGTGGGGACAAGGGGATACGCAGTATTTT
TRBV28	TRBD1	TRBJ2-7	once	CASSSSLPGQDYEQYF	TGTGCCAGCAGTTCGTCACTTCCGGGACAGGACTACGAGCAGTACTTC
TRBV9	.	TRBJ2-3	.	CASSGPSLRTDTQYF	TGTGCCAGCAGCGGCCCTAGCCTCCGCACAGATACGCAGTATTTT
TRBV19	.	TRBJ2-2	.	CASSLRVNTGELFF	TGTGCCAGTAGCCTGCGGGTTAACACCGGGGAGCTGTTTTTT
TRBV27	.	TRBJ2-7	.	CASSLWGALDEQYF	TGTGCCAGCAGTTTATGGGGGGCTCTCGACGAGCAGTACTTC
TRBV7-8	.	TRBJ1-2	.	CASSLGQRNYGYTF	TGTGCCAGCAGCTTAGGACAGAGAAACTATGGCTACACCTTC
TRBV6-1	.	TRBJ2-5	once	CASSEQTETQYF	TGTGCCAGCAGTGAGCAAACGGAGACCCAGTACTTC